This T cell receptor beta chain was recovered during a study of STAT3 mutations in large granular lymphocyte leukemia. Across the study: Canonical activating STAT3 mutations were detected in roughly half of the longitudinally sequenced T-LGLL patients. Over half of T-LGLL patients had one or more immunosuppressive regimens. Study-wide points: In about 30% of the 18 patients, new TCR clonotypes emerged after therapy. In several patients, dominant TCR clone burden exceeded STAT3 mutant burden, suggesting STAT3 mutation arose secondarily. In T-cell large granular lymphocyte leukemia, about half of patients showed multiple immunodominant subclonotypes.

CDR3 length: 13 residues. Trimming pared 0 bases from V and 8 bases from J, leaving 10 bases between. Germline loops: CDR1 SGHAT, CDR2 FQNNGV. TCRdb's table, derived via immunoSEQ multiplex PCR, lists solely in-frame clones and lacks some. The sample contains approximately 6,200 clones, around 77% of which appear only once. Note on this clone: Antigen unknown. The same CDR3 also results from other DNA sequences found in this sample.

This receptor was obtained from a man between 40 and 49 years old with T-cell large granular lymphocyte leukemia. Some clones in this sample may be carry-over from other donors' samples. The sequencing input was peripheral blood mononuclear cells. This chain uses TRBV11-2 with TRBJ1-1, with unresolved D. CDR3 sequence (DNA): TGTGCCAGCAGCTTAGATTTATCCCGGGAAGCTTTCTTT. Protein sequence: CASSLDLSREAFF.